Below are 14 T cell receptor beta chains sequenced from a single sample in a study of CD8 T cells in ankylosing spondylitis. TCRdb re-called the 5' RACE reads with MiXCR, one entry per CDR3 protein. The sample holds roughly 150,000 distinct CDR3 sequences, about 32% seen once. Sequenced: synovial fluid, either unsorted or a sorted T cell fraction (not recorded which). The receptors were gathered from a male donor with ankylosing spondylitis.

V and J are TRBV5-1 and TRBJ2-5, with D possibly TRBD2 on 9 matching bases. Germline CDR1 SGHRS, CDR2 YFSETQ. The CDR3 has 16 amino acids. V lost 0 bases, J lost 5 bases, and 17 bases lay in between. CDR3 sequence reads: CASSLGPSGTGETQYF. Written as DNA, the CDR3 is TGCGCCAGCAGCTTGGGGCCTAGCGGGACAGGCGAGACCCAGTACTTC.

The table lists this clonotype with a few counts. The chain uses TRBV7-9 and TRBJ1-1; no firm D call. The CDR3 contains 12 residues. V was trimmed by 5 bases and J by 8 bases, leaving 12 bases between them. CDR1 SEHNR and CDR2 FQNEAQ come from the germline V gene (reference sequence). The CDR3 protein is CASSQSREEAFF. The CDR3 DNA reads as TGTGCCAGCAGCCAGTCTCGGGAAGAAGCTTTCTTT.

This clonotype has only a few counts. V gene TRBV5-1 combines with J gene TRBJ2-7; D may be TRBD1 or TRBD2 (5 bases each). CDR3 length: 15 amino acids. Germline V lookup: CDR1 SGHRS, CDR2 YFSETQ. V lost 2 bases, J lost 1 base, and 13 bases lay in between. The CDR3 DNA is TGCGCCAGCAGCTTAACAGGAGAGGGGTCCTACGAGCAGTACTTC. This gives the protein CASSLTGEGSYEQYF.

This clonotype was counted many times. This chain links TRBV5-1 with TRBJ2-1, with D possibly TRBD2 on 6 matching bases. The V end was cut by 0 bases, the J end by 7 bases, with 17 bases between. CDR3 length: 16 residues. Germline V gene sequence: CDR1 SGHRS, CDR2 YFSETQ. CDR3 region: CASSLEGTTSMNEQFF. DNA for the CDR3: TGCGCCAGCAGCTTGGAAGGTACGACTAGTATGAATGAGCAGTTCTTC.

The rearrangement uses TRBV20-1 and TRBJ2-3, with 9 nucleotides matching TRBD2. This CDR3 contains 16 residues. V lost 6 bases, J lost 4 bases, and 14 bases stayed unmatched. Germline CDR1 DFQATT, CDR2 SNEGSKA (reference sequence). The CDR3 DNA reads TGCAGTGCCCGGGGGGGTGCGGGAGGGCCGCCAGATACGCAGTATTTT. This gives the protein CSARGGAGGPPDTQYF.

The rearrangement uses TRBV20-1 and TRBJ1-1; tentatively, D is TRBD1 (6 bases). Germline V gene data show CDR1 as DFQATT and CDR2 as SNEGSKA (reference sequence). The length of the CDR3 is 13 residues. V was cut by 5 bases and J by 5 bases, with 15 bases left in between. The CDR3 DNA follows: TGCAGTGCTTCTAGGGGGGGCGGTACTGAAGCTTTCTTT. This sequence encodes CSASRGGGTEAFF.

CDR3 coding DNA: TGTGGCGGGTGTGGCGGGAGTCCCTACAATGAGCAGTTCTTC. This encodes CGGCGGSPYNEQFF. The chain recombines TRBV12-5 with TRBJ2-1; 7 bases align to TRBD2. Germline CDR1 is LGHNT and CDR2 is FRNRAP. The CDR3 is made up of 14 amino acids. The full variable domain, in which reference TRBV12-5 and TRBJ2-1 provide the parts outside the CDR3, is DARVTQTPRHKVTEMGQEVTMRCQPILGHNTVFWYRQTMMQGLELLAYFRNRAPLDDSGMPKDRFSAEMPDATLATLKIQPSEPRDSAVYFCGGCGGSPYNEQFFGPGTRLTVL.

This clonotype has at least ten counts. This chain joins TRBV20-1 and TRBJ2-3, with D maybe TRBD2 (5 bases). This CDR3 is 17 amino acids long. CDR1 is DFQATT, CDR2 SNEGSKA, per germline (reference sequence). Deletions cut 3 bases from V and 0 bases from J, with 19 bases between. The chain's CDR3 is CSASPDSIPRSTDTQYF. CDR3 DNA sequence: TGCAGTGCTAGCCCGGACTCAATACCGAGAAGCACAGATACGCAGTATTTT.

This clonotype occurred a few times. The CDR3 DNA reads TGCAGTGCGCGGTACCTGAGCTCCTACAATGAGCAGTTCTTC. This encodes CSARYLSSYNEQFF. This rearrangement joins TRBV20-1 to TRBJ2-1; no definite D call. This CDR3 comprises 14 residues. Germline V gene lookup returns CDR1 DFQATT and CDR2 SNEGSKA (reference sequence). Between the trimmed V and J ends, which lost 6 bases and 0 bases, there was a span of 12 bases.

The V gene is TRBV9, the J gene TRBJ1-1; 8 bases are shared with TRBD1. The V segment lost 0 bases and the J segment 1 base; nucleotides outside the gene matches: 2. The CDR3 has 15 amino acids. The germline V gene encodes CDR1 SGDLS and CDR2 YYNGEE. CDR3 residues: CASSVGQGANTEAFF. CDR3 nucleotide sequence: TGTGCCAGCAGCGTAGGCCAGGGGGCGAACACTGAAGCTTTCTTT.

This chain uses TRBV7-9 with TRBJ2-4; 13 nucleotides agree with TRBD2. The CDR3 runs 16 residues. After removal of 4 bases from V and 2 bases from J, the junction contained 2 bases not matched to a gene. CDR1 and CDR2 (germline): SEHNR, FQNEAQ (reference sequence). CDR3 in amino acids: CASSWGLAGTKNIQYF. CDR3 nucleotides: TGTGCCAGCAGCTGGGGACTAGCGGGGACCAAAAACATTCAGTACTTC.

A few counts support this clonotype. The chain has TRBV29-1 and TRBJ2-4; tentatively, D is TRBD2 (6 bases). Trimming removed 7 bases at V and 3 bases at J, with 28 bases between. The CDR3 loop spans 18 amino acids. The germline gives CDR1 SQVTM, CDR2 ANQGSEA. CDR3 sequence: CSAKGGAPGKLVKNIQYF. In nucleotides, the CDR3 is TGCAGCGCGAAGGGAGGCGCCCCGGGAAAATTGGTCAAAAACATTCAGTACTTC.

The V gene is TRBV5-1, the J gene TRBJ1-1; 9 bases map to TRBD1. There are 15 residues in the CDR3. From germline, CDR1 is SGHRS and CDR2 YFSETQ. The junction had 8 bases not matched to a gene; V was cut back by 4 bases and J by 4 bases. CDR3 amino acids: CASSASLTGGTEAFF. The CDR3 DNA follows: TGCGCCAGCAGCGCGAGCCTGACAGGGGGCACTGAAGCTTTCTTT. The full variable domain, completed using reference TRBV5-1 and TRBJ1-1, is KAGVTQTPRYLIKTRGQQVTLSCSPISGHRSVSWYQQTPGQGLQFLFEYFSETQRNKGNFPGRFSGRQFSNSRSEMNVSTLELGDSALYLCASSASLTGGTEAFFGQGTRLTVV.

This rearrangement joins TRBV4-1 to TRBJ1-5; unclear D gene. The CDR3 sequence is 16 residues long. Looked up from germline, CDR1 is MGHRA and CDR2 is YSYEKL. Trimming shortened V by 0 bases and J by 2 bases, and 11 bases separated the two germline ends. The CDR3: CASSQEDRAGNQPQHF. The CDR3 DNA is TGCGCCAGCAGCCAAGAGGATAGGGCGGGCAATCAGCCCCAGCATTTT.